This T cell receptor beta chain was sequenced during a study of PD-1 blockade in mismatch repair-deficient tumors. Remarks on this clone: Its matching antigen is unknown.

TCRs were sequenced from a few patients responding to pembrolizumab. Assay: immunoSEQ multiplex PCR; the TCRdb copy retains only in-frame clones and omits some. Seen here are fewer than 100,000 clones, roughly 80% observed once, and the top ten hold about 2.6%. CDR3 length equals 13 residues. CDR1 PRHDT and CDR2 FYEKMQ come from the germline V gene (reference sequence). V lost 5 bases to trimming and J lost 5 bases; unmatched junction nucleotides: 5. General study points: Tumor-resident clones, often absent from pretreatment blood, expanded after pembrolizumab and then contracted.

This receptor was taken from an adult with mismatch repair-deficient cancer. The chain carries TRBV13 and TRBJ2-7; TRBD1 matches 8 bases. Sequenced here: peripheral blood, sampled 12 weeks after starting pembrolizumab. CDR3 coding DNA: TGTGCCAGCAGCCTGACAGGGGACGACGAGCAGTACTTC. This codes for CASSLTGDDEQYF.